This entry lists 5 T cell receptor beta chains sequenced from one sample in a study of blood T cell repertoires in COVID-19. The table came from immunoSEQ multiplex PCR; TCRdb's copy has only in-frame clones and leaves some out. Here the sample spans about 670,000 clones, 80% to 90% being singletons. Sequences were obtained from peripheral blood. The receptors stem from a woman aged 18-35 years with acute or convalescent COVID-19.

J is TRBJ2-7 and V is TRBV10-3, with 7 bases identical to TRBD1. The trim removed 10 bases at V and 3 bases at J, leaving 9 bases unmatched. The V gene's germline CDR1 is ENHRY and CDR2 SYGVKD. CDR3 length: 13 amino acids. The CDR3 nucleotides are TGTGCCACCCTCGGGACAGCAAACTACGAGCAGTACTTC. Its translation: CATLGTANYEQYF.

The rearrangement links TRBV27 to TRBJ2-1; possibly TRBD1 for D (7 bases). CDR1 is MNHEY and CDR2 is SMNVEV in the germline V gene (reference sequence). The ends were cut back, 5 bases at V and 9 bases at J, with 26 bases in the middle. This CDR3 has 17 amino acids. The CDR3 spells CASSPQVGGGARTEQFF. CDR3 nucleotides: TGTGCCAGCAGTCCGCAGGTTGGAGGGGGCGCAAGGACTGAGCAGTTCTTC.

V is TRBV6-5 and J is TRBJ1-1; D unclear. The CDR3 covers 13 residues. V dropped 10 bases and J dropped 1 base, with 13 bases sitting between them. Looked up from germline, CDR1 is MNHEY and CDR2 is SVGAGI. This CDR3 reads CAIKKWQNTEAFF. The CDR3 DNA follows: TGTGCCATAAAAAAGTGGCAGAACACTGAAGCTTTCTTT.

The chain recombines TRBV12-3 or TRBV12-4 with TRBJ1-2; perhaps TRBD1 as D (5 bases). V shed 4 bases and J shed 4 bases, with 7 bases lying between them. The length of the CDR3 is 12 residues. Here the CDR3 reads CASSYRSYGYTF. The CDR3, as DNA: TGTGCCAGCAGTTACAGGTCCTATGGCTACACCTTC.

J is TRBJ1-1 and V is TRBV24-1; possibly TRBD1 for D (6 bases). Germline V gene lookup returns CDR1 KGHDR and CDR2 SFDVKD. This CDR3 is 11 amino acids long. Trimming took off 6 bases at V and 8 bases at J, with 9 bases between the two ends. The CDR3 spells CATSIGGEAFF. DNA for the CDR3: TGTGCCACCAGTATAGGGGGAGAAGCTTTCTTT.